A single sample is the source of the 29 T cell receptor beta chains below, sequenced in a study of blood T cell repertoires in COVID-19. Profiled with immunoSEQ multiplex PCR; TCRdb holds only in-frame clones, not every one. Of under 200,000 clones listed, 79% are singletons. The specimen sequenced was peripheral blood. The receptors come from a woman aged 60 to 75 with COVID-19, enrolled during active disease.

The V and J genes are TRBV5-1 and TRBJ2-7; TRBD2 aligns across 15 bases. The trim removed 6 bases at V and 0 bases at J, leaving 10 bases unmatched. Germline values: CDR1 SGHRS, CDR2 YFSETQ. CDR3 length: 18 residues. The CDR3 is CASTDTGTSGGNSYEQYF. The DNA for the CDR3 is TGCGCCAGCACGGACACCGGGACTAGCGGGGGGAACTCCTACGAGCAGTACTTC.

The rearrangement links TRBV6-5 to TRBJ1-2; 11 positions match TRBD1. The J segment lost 2 bases and the V segment lost 7 bases, leaving 6 bases of the junction unmatched. CDR1 MNHEY and CDR2 SVGAGI come from the germline V gene. The CDR3 extends over 15 amino acids. DNA for the CDR3: TGTGCCAGCATTTCGAGGACAGGGGGCAACTATGGCTACACCTTC. Translated, it gives CASISRTGGNYGYTF.

There are a few counts of this clone. The rearrangement links TRBV6-5 to TRBJ2-7; a weak D match, TRBD2 (7 bases). Germline CDR1 is MNHEY and CDR2 is SVGAGI. V was pared by 7 bases and J by 0 bases, with 16 bases between. This CDR3 comprises 15 residues. Written as DNA, the CDR3 is TGTGCCAGCAAGGGGGAGCGGGGAAGCTCCTACGAGCAGTACTTC. This sequence encodes CASKGERGSSYEQYF.

V is TRBV5-4 and J is TRBJ2-7; 14 nucleotides agree with TRBD2. The CDR3 has 17 amino acids. The germline CDR1 and CDR2 sequences are SGHNT and YYREEE (reference sequence). Germline trimming cut 0 bases from V and 7 bases from J; bases unmatched to any gene: 9. The CDR3 is CASSLAMGLAGAGEQYF. CDR3 coding DNA: TGTGCCAGCAGCTTGGCCATGGGACTAGCGGGAGCCGGTGAGCAGTACTTC. The full variable domain, its missing parts supplied by reference TRBV5-4 and TRBJ2-7, is ETGVTQSPTHLIKTRGQQVTLRCSSQSGHNTVSWYQQALGQGPQFIFQYYREEENGRGNFPPRFSGLQFPNYSSELNVNALELDDSALYLCASSLAMGLAGAGEQYFGPGTRLTVT.

V gene TRBV28 combines with J gene TRBJ2-7; D perhaps matches TRBD1 (7 bases). V lost 4 bases and J lost 3, with 31 bases in between. The CDR3 is 20 residues long. Germline CDR1 reads MDHEN; CDR2 reads SYDVKM. Here the CDR3 reads CASSSTLLGRDREDYYEQYV. For the CDR3, the DNA is TGTGCCAGCAGTTCCACCCTCCTGGGCCGGGACAGAGAGGACTACTACGAGCAGTACGTC.

The chain employs TRBV28 and TRBJ1-6; TRBD1 matches 9 bases. With 5 bases clipped from V and 9 bases from J, the junction kept 8 bases outside the gene matches. This CDR3 is built from 15 residues. Germline V lookup: CDR1 MDHEN, CDR2 SYDVKM. CDR3 sequence reads: CASSTSGTGFSPLHF. DNA of the CDR3: TGTGCCAGCAGTACCTCAGGGACAGGGTTTTCACCCCTCCACTTT.

The chain combines TRBV13 with TRBJ2-7; D unclear. This CDR3 has 15 residues. V shed 3 bases and J shed 0 bases, with 12 bases lying between them. The germline gives CDR1 PRHDT, CDR2 FYEKMQ (reference sequence). CDR3 nucleotide sequence: TGTGCCAGCAGCTTCTGGGCCCCCGGCTCCTACGAGCAGTACTTC. Its translation is CASSFWAPGSYEQYF.

The CDR3 bases are TGCGCCAGCAGCTTTGACAGGGGGCATGCCGGGGAGCTGTTTTTT. Its protein is CASSFDRGHAGELFF. The chain carries TRBV5-1 and TRBJ2-2, with 10 positions matching TRBD1. The CDR3 has 15 residues. Trimming removed 2 bases from V and 6 bases from J; junction bases left unmatched: 4. The V gene's germline CDR1 is SGHRS and CDR2 YFSETQ. Together with reference TRBV5-1 and TRBJ2-2, the CDR3 gives the full variable domain: KAGVTQTPRYLIKTRGQQVTLSCSPISGHRSVSWYQQTPGQGLQFLFEYFSETQRNKGNFPGRFSGRQFSNSRSEMNVSTLELGDSALYLCASSFDRGHAGELFFGEGSRLTVL.

J is TRBJ2-1 and V is TRBV28; the D gene is possibly TRBD2 (7 bases). Germline values: CDR1 MDHEN, CDR2 SYDVKM. The CDR3 totals 15 residues. V shed 3 bases and J shed 8 bases, with 17 bases lying between them. The CDR3 bases are TGTGCCAGCAGTTTCGGTGGGGGGGCCTTCGATGAGCAGTTCTTC. It codes for CASSFGGGAFDEQFF.

The chain couples TRBV25-1 to TRBJ1-6; D gene uncertain. The germline gives CDR1 MGHDK, CDR2 SYGVNS. The CDR3 sequence is 16 residues long. Trimming took off 3 bases at V and 8 bases at J, with 17 bases between the two ends. The CDR3 DNA follows: TGTGCCAGCAGTGATAATCCGGGAGGGAATCATTCACCCCTCCACTTT. This encodes CASSDNPGGNHSPLHF.

J is TRBJ2-5 and V is TRBV20-1; 9 bases are shared with TRBD2. CDR3 length equals 17 residues. Per the germline V gene, CDR1 is DFQATT and CDR2 is SNEGSKA (reference sequence). The ends lost 3 bases at V and 0 bases at J; junction bases unmatched: 11. The CDR3 sequence is CSASQFFPSGDQETQYF. The DNA of the CDR3 is TGCAGTGCTAGTCAGTTTTTCCCTAGCGGGGACCAAGAGACCCAGTACTTC.

This chain uses TRBV7-3 with TRBJ2-2, with 10 nucleotides matching TRBD2. Germline assignment: CDR1 SGHTA and CDR2 FQGTGA. This CDR3 region has 17 residues. Trimming removed 2 bases from V and 6 bases from J; junction bases left unmatched: 9. CDR3 region: CASSLLAGAGGPGELFF. In nucleotides, the CDR3 is TGTGCCAGCAGCTTACTAGCGGGAGCGGGTGGTCCCGGGGAGCTGTTTTTT.

This clone was recorded many times. V usage is TRBV7-3 and J usage is TRBJ2-3; TRBD1 aligns across 7 bases. This CDR3 spans 14 amino acids. Germline loops: CDR1 SGHTA, CDR2 FQGTGA. J was trimmed by 4 bases and V by 4 bases; bases with no gene match: 5. The CDR3 sequence is CASSSTGFADTQYF. CDR3 in DNA: TGTGCCAGCAGCTCGACAGGGTTTGCAGATACGCAGTATTTT. Together with reference TRBV7-3 and TRBJ2-3, the CDR3 gives the full variable domain: GAGVSQTPSNKVTEKGKYVELRCDPISGHTALYWYRQSLGQGPEFLIYFQGTGAADDSGLPNDRFFAVRPEGSVSTLKIQRTERGDSAVYLCASSSTGFADTQYFGPGTRLTVL.

The chain recombines TRBV7-9 with TRBJ2-2; a weak D match, TRBD1 (5 bases). The length of the CDR3 is 15 residues. Trimming removed 2 bases at V and 4 bases at J, with 11 bases between. CDR1 is SEHNR and CDR2 is FQNEAQ in the germline V gene (reference sequence). In DNA, the CDR3 is TGTGCCAGCAGCTTAAGGACACCTAGCACCGGGGAGCTGTTTTTT. It codes for CASSLRTPSTGELFF.

The table lists this clone with a few counts. The V and J genes are TRBV3-1 (or the pseudogene TRBV3-2) and TRBJ1-2; TRBD1 aligns across 7 bases. After removal of 4 bases from V and 2 bases from J, the junction contained 7 bases not matched to a gene. This CDR3 comprises 15 residues. CDR1 and CDR2 from the germline V gene are LGHDT and YNNKEL (reference sequence). CDR3 nucleotides: TGTGCCAGCAGCCGAGGGCCAGGGGGAAACTATGGCTACACCTTC. It codes for CASSRGPGGNYGYTF.

The genes are TRBV2 and TRBJ1-3; a possible D gene is TRBD1 (6 bases). V was clipped by 2 bases and J by 5 bases, with 10 bases between them. The length of the CDR3 is 14 residues. The germline gives CDR1 SNHLY, CDR2 FYNNEI. CDR3 region: CASSEQGQRNTIYF. The CDR3 DNA is TGTGCCAGCAGTGAACAGGGGCAGAGAAACACCATATATTTT.

The chain has TRBV28 and TRBJ2-2; the match to TRBD2 covers 12 bases. V shed 1 base, J shed 3 bases, and the junction held 12 bases outside the gene matches. The CDR3 covers 20 residues. CDR1 and CDR2 from the germline V gene are MDHEN and SYDVKM. The CDR3 nucleotides read TGTGCCAGCAGTTTATTAGGGGGCGTGACTAGCGGGAGCGACACCGGGGAGCTGTTTTTT. Protein: CASSLLGGVTSGSDTGELFF.

The CDR3 bases are TGTGCCAGCACCAGAGGCCGGGGCTACAATGAGCAGTTCTTC. Translation: CASTRGRGYNEQFF. The chain employs TRBV14 and TRBJ2-1; maybe TRBD2 (5 bases). Germline CDR1 SGHDN, CDR2 FVKESK. V shed 7 bases and J shed 3 bases, with 13 bases lying between them. The CDR3 contains 14 residues.

The V and J genes are TRBV3-1 (or the pseudogene TRBV3-2) and TRBJ2-2; 7 positions match TRBD1. Per germline, CDR1 LGHDT and CDR2 YNNKEL (reference sequence). The length of the CDR3 is 14 residues. Germline trimming cut 1 base from V and 6 bases from J; bases unmatched to any gene: 2. CDR3 loop: CASSQGQGAGELFF. The CDR3 nucleotides are TGTGCCAGCAGCCAAGGTCAGGGGGCCGGGGAGCTGTTTTTT.

This clone was seen a few times. This chain joins TRBV28 and TRBJ2-7, with 10 nucleotides matching TRBD2. CDR3 size: 14 residues. V lost 3 bases to trimming and J lost 12 bases; unmatched junction nucleotides: 11. The germline gives CDR1 MDHEN, CDR2 SYDVKM. The CDR3 bases are TGTGCCAGCAGTTTCACTAGCGGGATAGGATTGGGGTACTTC. It yields the protein CASSFTSGIGLGYF. Filled out from reference TRBV28 and TRBJ2-7, the complete variable domain reads DVKVTQSSRYLVKRTGEKVFLECVQDMDHENMFWYRQDPGLGLRLIYFSYDVKMKEKGDIPEGYSVSREKKERFSLILESASTNQTSMYLCASSFTSGIGLGYFGPGTRLTVT.

This clone has only one observation. The rearrangement links TRBV7-2 to TRBJ2-2; no firm D call. Germline V gene lookup returns CDR1 SGHTA and CDR2 FQGNSA. The CDR3 consists of 17 residues. V was clipped by 2 bases and J by 3 bases, with 16 bases between them. CDR3 residues: CASSLTLEWLYTGELFF. The CDR3 DNA reads TGTGCCAGCAGCTTAACTCTAGAGTGGCTGTACACCGGGGAGCTGTTTTTT.

In its sample, this clone was seen a few times. The V call is TRBV5-4, the J call TRBJ2-2; tentative D call: TRBD1 (7 bases). V lost 0 bases and J 5 bases, leaving 14 bases between the germline ends. The CDR3 contains 16 residues. CDR1 and CDR2 (germline): SGHNT, YYREEE (reference sequence). The CDR3 loop is CASSLGGQGGTGELFF. As DNA, the CDR3 is TGTGCCAGCAGCTTGGGCGGGCAGGGGGGAACCGGGGAGCTGTTTTTT. Combining the CDR3 with reference TRBV5-4 and TRBJ2-2 gives the whole variable domain ETGVTQSPTHLIKTRGQQVTLRCSSQSGHNTVSWYQQALGQGPQFIFQYYREEENGRGNFPPRFSGLQFPNYSSELNVNALELDDSALYLCASSLGGQGGTGELFFGEGSRLTVL.

In DNA form, the CDR3 reads TGCGCCAGCAGCTTGGGTGGACTAGCCTCGAACACCGGGGAGCTGTTTTTT. Translation: CASSLGGLASNTGELFF. This chain uses TRBV5-1 with TRBJ2-2; 8 nucleotides line up with TRBD2. Losses at the gene ends were 0 bases for V and 0 bases for J; bases not matched to a gene: 4. Germline CDR1 is SGHRS and CDR2 is YFSETQ. The CDR3 spans 17 residues.

The rearrangement joins TRBV7-2 to TRBJ2-7, with 13 positions matching TRBD2. Germline lookup yields CDR1 SGHTA and CDR2 FQGNSA. CDR3 length equals 16 residues. V lost 6 bases, J lost 3 bases, and 8 bases stayed unmatched. CDR3 sequence reads: CASSPWTSGSLYEQYF. CDR3 in DNA: TGTGCCAGCAGTCCATGGACTAGCGGGAGTCTCTACGAGCAGTACTTC. The whole variable domain, remainder taken from reference TRBV7-2 and TRBJ2-7, is GAGVSQSPSNKVTEKGKDVELRCDPISGHTALYWYRQSLGQGLEFLIYFQGNSAPDKSGLPSDRFSAERTGGSVSTLTIQRTQQEDSAVYLCASSPWTSGSLYEQYFGPGTRLTVT.

The CDR3 DNA sequence: TGCGCCAGCAGCCCTGGGACCCGGGACAACTCCTACGAGCAGTACGTC. Translation: CASSPGTRDNSYEQYV. This chain uses TRBV5-1 with TRBJ2-7; D might be TRBD1 (6 bases). Germline V lookup: CDR1 SGHRS, CDR2 YFSETQ. The V and J ends lost 4 bases and 0 bases respectively, with 17 bases between them. CDR3 size: 16 residues.

The chain uses TRBV7-3 and TRBJ2-1; no clear D. CDR3 length: 13 amino acids. Germline values: CDR1 SGHTA, CDR2 FQGTGA. Trimming shortened V by 5 bases and J by 8 bases, and 13 bases separated the two germline ends. The CDR3 sequence is CASSRSAEHEQFF. CDR3 nucleotide sequence: TGTGCCAGCAGCCGAAGCGCCGAACATGAGCAGTTCTTC.

This chain links TRBV18 with TRBJ2-1; D not resolved. Germline-derived CDR1 and CDR2 are KGHSH and LQKENI. The V gene lost 3 bases and the J gene lost 8 bases, with 11 bases spanning the gap. This CDR3 comprises 13 residues. CDR3 DNA sequence: TGTGCCAGCTCACCGAGCTTGTCCGATGAGCAGTTCTTC. Amino acids: CASSPSLSDEQFF.

The chain links TRBV21-1 to TRBJ2-7; the tabulated D call, TRBD1, remains unverified against the DNA. TRBV21-1 is recorded as a pseudogene. This CDR3 has 18 residues. The CDR3, as DNA: TGTGCCAGCAGCAAACCTAGAAGCAAGGGACAGGGGACCAGCGAGCAGTACTTC. Translated: CASSKPRSKGQGTSEQYF.

This clone occurred a few times. V and J are TRBV5-5 and TRBJ2-7; 11 bases line up with TRBD1. CDR1 is SGHKS and CDR2 is YYEKEE in the germline V gene (reference sequence). This CDR3 has 15 amino acids. V gave up 5 bases and J gave up 2 bases; unmatched junction bases: 6. CDR3: CASSWTGGATYEQYV. CDR3 sequence (DNA): TGTGCCAGCAGTTGGACAGGGGGCGCAACCTACGAGCAGTACGTC.